This passage covers 18 T cell receptor beta chains from one sample sequenced in a study of Graves' ophthalmopathy and Graves' hyperthyroidism (dated by TCRdb to the late 2010s). Sequenced using an Illumina HiSeq 2000. For repertoire sequencing, the TCR beta CDR3 regions were amplified from RNA transcripts. The first round was an RT-PCR using HTBI primers with the Qiagen OneStep RT-PCR kit, and this first round was followed by a second-round multiplex PCR, then size selection and purification. The public reads were run again by TCRdb, first through fastp at Q25 and then through MiXCR, and only productive beta chains were kept. Each CDR3 protein gets just one entry, which takes the most common genes and DNA from the rows behind it. Present in this sample are 220,000 or so distinct CDR3 sequences, approximately 21% of which were seen just once. In total, the top ten clones hold under 55% of the sample.

The specimen sequenced was peripheral blood. The source is a woman in her forties or fifties with Graves' ophthalmopathy. Donor details come from another sample of the same person, matched by shared clones.

This clonotype appeared many times. CDR3 amino acids: CASSSLGRNTEAFF. DNA for the CDR3: TGTGCCAGCAGCTCCCTCGGGAGGAATACTGAAGCTTTCTTT. The chain carries TRBV6-1 and TRBJ1-1, with D uncertain. The CDR3 is made up of 14 amino acids. Germline-derived CDR1 and CDR2 are MNHNS and SASEGT. With 6 bases removed from V and 5 bases from J, the gap between germline ends came to 16 bases.

This clonotype was observed many times. The chain is built from TRBV20-1 and TRBJ2-7; TRBD2 matches at 8 bases. The CDR3 sequence is 13 residues long. Germline V gene lookup returns CDR1 DFQATT and CDR2 SNEGSKA (reference sequence). V shed 5 bases and J 6 bases; nucleotides not matched to a gene: 9. As DNA, the CDR3 is TGCAGTGCTCCGAGGGCCGGGACTAGCGAGCAGTACTTC. Its protein is CSAPRAGTSEQYF.

This clonotype was detected ten times or more. The J gene is TRBJ2-7, the V gene TRBV28, with 7 bases identical to TRBD2. Trimming cost V 5 bases and J 7 bases; bases outside gene matches: 14. The CDR3 has 15 residues. Germline CDR1 MDHEN, CDR2 SYDVKM. In DNA, the CDR3 is TGTGCCAGCAGTAGAAGCGGGACTGAGGTTGAAGAGCAGTACTTC. Amino acids: CASSRSGTEVEEQYF.

This clonotype showed up many times. V usage is TRBV20-1 and J usage is TRBJ2-7, with a tentative D call TRBD1 (5 bases). This CDR3 is 12 amino acids long. Germline CDR1 reads DFQATT; CDR2 reads SNEGSKA (reference sequence). V was cut by 4 bases and J by 2 bases, with 9 bases left in between. The DNA for the CDR3 is TGCAGTGCTAACGACAGAACCTACGAGCAGTACTTC. It is translated as CSANDRTYEQYF.

The chain uses TRBV6-1 and TRBJ2-7, with 9 positions matching TRBD1. In germline, CDR1 is MNHNS, CDR2 SASEGT. The CDR3 covers 14 residues. The J segment lost 4 bases and the V segment lost 10 bases, leaving 11 bases of the junction unmatched. The CDR3 loop reads CATSGQGSSYEQYF. The CDR3 DNA is TGTGCCACCTCGGGACAGGGTTCTTCTTACGAGCAGTACTTC.

This clonotype was counted at least ten times. The rearrangement links TRBV5-1 to TRBJ1-6; D perhaps matches TRBD1 (5 bases). The CDR3 runs to 14 residues. V lost 5 bases, J lost 8 bases, and 14 bases lay in between. Looked up from germline, CDR1 is SGHRS and CDR2 is YFSETQ. CDR3 nucleotide sequence: TGCGCCAGCAGACCCACCCAGGGCGATTCACCCCTCCACTTT. The encoded protein is CASRPTQGDSPLHF.

This clonotype was observed a handful of times. The DNA of the CDR3 is TGCAGTGCTAGGTCTTCAGCAAACACCATATATTTT. Its protein product is CSARSSANTIYF. The rearrangement joins TRBV20-1 to TRBJ1-3, with no clear D. Per the germline V gene, CDR1 is DFQATT and CDR2 is SNEGSKA (reference sequence). This CDR3 is built from 12 residues. The V end was cut by 3 bases, the J end by 6 bases, with 9 bases between.

This clonotype showed up just a few times. The rearrangement joins TRBV6-5 to TRBJ1-1, with D perhaps TRBD1 (6 bases). The CDR3 extends over 10 amino acids. Germline V gene lookup returns CDR1 MNHEY and CDR2 SVGAGI. Trimming removed 10 bases from V and 7 bases from J, with 10 bases in between. In DNA form, the CDR3 reads TGTGCCACCTGGACAGTTGAAGCTTTCTTT. Translation gives CATWTVEAFF.

The chain carries TRBV5-1 and TRBJ2-7; 7 nucleotides match TRBD1. Germline CDR1 and CDR2: SGHRS and YFSETQ. The CDR3 contains 15 residues. The junction had 5 bases not matched to a gene; V was cut back by 0 bases and J by 2 bases. The CDR3 here is CASSLGGQVTYEQYF. CDR3 sequence (DNA): TGCGCCAGCAGCTTGGGAGGACAGGTTACCTACGAGCAGTACTTC.

In this sample, this clonotype turned up many times. The chain recombines TRBV28 with TRBJ1-6, with TRBD1 identical over 8 bases. CDR3 length equals 13 residues. Per the germline V gene, CDR1 is MDHEN and CDR2 is SYDVKM. The V segment lost 5 bases and the J segment 9 bases; nucleotides outside the gene matches: 3. The DNA for the CDR3 is TGTGCCAGCAGTCGGACAGGGAGTTCACCCCTCCACTTT. Protein product: CASSRTGSSPLHF. Full variable domain (remainder filled in from reference TRBV28 and TRBJ1-6): DVKVTQSSRYLVKRTGEKVFLECVQDMDHENMFWYRQDPGLGLRLIYFSYDVKMKEKGDIPEGYSVSREKKERFSLILESASTNQTSMYLCASSRTGSSPLHFGNGTRLTVT.

This clonotype was seen only a few times. The rearrangement uses TRBV14 and TRBJ2-7, with D unclear. This CDR3 has 15 amino acids. CDR1 and CDR2 from the germline V gene are SGHDN and FVKESK. Trimming pared 4 bases from V and 3 bases from J, leaving 16 bases between. The chain's CDR3 is CASSRRGVDIYEQYF. CDR3 sequence (DNA): TGTGCCAGCAGCCGCCGCGGAGTCGATATCTACGAGCAGTACTTC. The full variable domain, its missing parts supplied by reference TRBV14 and TRBJ2-7, is EAGVTQFPSHSVIEKGQTVTLRCDPISGHDNLYWYRRVMGKEIKFLLHFVKESKQDESGMPNNRFLAERTGGTYSTLKVQPAELEDSGVYFCASSRRGVDIYEQYFGPGTRLTVT.

This clonotype was detected a few times. The V call is TRBV9, the J call TRBJ2-2; possible D gene TRBD1, 5 bases. Germline values: CDR1 SGDLS, CDR2 YYNGEE. This CDR3 contains 15 residues. V shed 2 bases and J shed 3 bases, with 11 bases lying between them. CDR3 in DNA: TGTGCCAGCAGCGTTTCTGACAGTTACACCGGGGAGCTGTTTTTT. It yields the protein CASSVSDSYTGELFF. Complete variable domain (other parts from reference TRBV9 and TRBJ2-2): DSGVTQTPKHLITATGQRVTLRCSPRSGDLSVYWYQQSLDQGLQFLIQYYNGEERAKGNILERFSAQQFPDLHSELNLSSLELGDSALYFCASSVSDSYTGELFFGEGSRLTVL.

This clonotype has only a few counts. This chain joins TRBV4-1 and TRBJ1-1, with TRBD1 as a possible D gene (5 bases). In germline, CDR1 is MGHRA, CDR2 YSYEKL. CDR3 size: 15 residues. V was shortened by 6 bases and J by 3 bases, with 17 bases between the two germline ends. The CDR3 nucleotides are TGCGCCAGCAGTTTACGTGGGGGTTGGGACACTGAAGCTTTCTTT. Translated: CASSLRGGWDTEAFF.

In its sample, this clonotype was seen many times. The gene calls are TRBV7-2 and TRBJ2-2; D is unclear. Trimming removed 2 bases from V and 4 bases from J, with 14 bases in between. The CDR3 is made up of 16 amino acids. CDR1 and CDR2 (germline): SGHTA, FQGNSA. The CDR3 reads CASSLRSGSGTGELFF. CDR3 sequence (DNA): TGTGCCAGCAGCTTACGTTCAGGTTCGGGCACCGGGGAGCTGTTTTTT.

This clonotype showed up many times. CDR3 sequence reads: CSVAVGGETQYF. The CDR3 coding sequence is TGCAGCGTTGCGGTCGGCGGAGAGACCCAGTACTTC. The J gene is TRBJ2-5, the V gene TRBV29-1, with no clear D. V shed 4 bases and J shed 4 bases, with 10 bases lying between them. Germline-derived CDR1 and CDR2 are SQVTM and ANQGSEA. This CDR3 comprises 12 residues. The full variable domain, with the rest looked up from reference TRBV29-1 and TRBJ2-5, is SAVISQKPSRDICQRGTSLTIQCQVDSQVTMMFWYRQQPGQSLTLIATANQGSEATYESGFVIDKFPISRPNLTFSTLTVSNMSPEDSSIYLCSVAVGGETQYFGPGTRLLVL.

The table lists this clonotype with many counts. This chain joins TRBV7-3 and TRBJ2-5; 7 nucleotides match TRBD1. V was pared by 5 bases and J by 5 bases, with 8 bases of the junction left unmatched. Per the germline V gene, CDR1 is SGHTA and CDR2 is FQGTGA. The CDR3 has 14 amino acids. The CDR3 sequence is CASSPGTAGETQYF. The CDR3 bases are TGTGCCAGCAGCCCCGGGACAGCAGGGGAGACCCAGTACTTC.

This clonotype was recorded many times. The CDR3 does not close with the conserved phenylalanine or tryptophan, likely indicating a read error. No DNA is shown, since the ends of the CDR3 on it are uncertain; the CDR3 is the one TCRdb lists. The rearrangement uses TRBV6-5 and TRBJ1-6; the table assigns TRBD1, which was not confirmed against the DNA. Germline CDR1 is MNHEY and CDR2 is SVGAGI. The CDR3 is 16 residues long, ends included. CDR3 protein: CASSYVGDRASGPLLI.

At least ten counts were recorded for this clonotype. In DNA form, the CDR3 reads TGTGCCAGCAGTTTAGGTGGGGGCAGGGAGCAGTACTTC. Its translation is CASSLGGGREQYF. The gene calls are TRBV12-3 or TRBV12-4 and TRBJ2-7, with a possible D match to TRBD1 (6 bases). The V end lost 1 base, the J end lost 7 bases, and 11 bases lay between the germline ends. This CDR3 is 13 amino acids long.